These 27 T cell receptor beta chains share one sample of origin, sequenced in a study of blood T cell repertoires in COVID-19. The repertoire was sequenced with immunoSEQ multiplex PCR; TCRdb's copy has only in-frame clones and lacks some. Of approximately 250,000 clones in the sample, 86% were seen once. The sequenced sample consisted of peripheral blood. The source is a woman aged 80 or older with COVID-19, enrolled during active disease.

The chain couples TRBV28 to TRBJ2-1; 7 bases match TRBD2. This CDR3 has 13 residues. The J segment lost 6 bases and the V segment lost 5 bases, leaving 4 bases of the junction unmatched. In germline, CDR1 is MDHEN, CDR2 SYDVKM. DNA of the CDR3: TGTGCCAGCAGTCCCCCGGGGGGCAATGAGCAGTTCTTC. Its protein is CASSPPGGNEQFF. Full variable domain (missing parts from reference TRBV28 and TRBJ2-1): DVKVTQSSRYLVKRTGEKVFLECVQDMDHENMFWYRQDPGLGLRLIYFSYDVKMKEKGDIPEGYSVSREKKERFSLILESASTNQTSMYLCASSPPGGNEQFFGPGTRLTVL.

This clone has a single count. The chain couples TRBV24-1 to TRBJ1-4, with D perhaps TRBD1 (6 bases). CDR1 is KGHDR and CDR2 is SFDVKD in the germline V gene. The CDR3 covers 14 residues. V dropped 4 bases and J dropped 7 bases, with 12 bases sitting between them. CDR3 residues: CATSEGQGREKLFF. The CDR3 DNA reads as TGTGCCACCAGTGAGGGTCAGGGGCGTGAAAAACTGTTTTTT.

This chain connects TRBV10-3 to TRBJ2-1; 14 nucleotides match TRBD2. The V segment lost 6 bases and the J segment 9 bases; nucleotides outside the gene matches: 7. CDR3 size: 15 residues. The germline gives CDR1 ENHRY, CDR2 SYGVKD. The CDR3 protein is CAIRGTSGGLGEQFF. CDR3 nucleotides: TGTGCCATCAGGGGGACTAGCGGGGGTTTAGGTGAGCAGTTCTTC.

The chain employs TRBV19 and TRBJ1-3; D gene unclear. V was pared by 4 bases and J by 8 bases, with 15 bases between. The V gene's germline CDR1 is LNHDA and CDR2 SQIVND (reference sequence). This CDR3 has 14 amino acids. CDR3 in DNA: TGTGCCAGTAGTAAGTCCCTGTTAGATTACACCATATATTTT. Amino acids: CASSKSLLDYTIYF.

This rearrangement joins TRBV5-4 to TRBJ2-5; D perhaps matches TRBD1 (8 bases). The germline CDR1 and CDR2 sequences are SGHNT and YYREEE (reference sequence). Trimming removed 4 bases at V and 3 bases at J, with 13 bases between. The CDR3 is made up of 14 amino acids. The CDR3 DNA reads TGTGCCAGCAGCCTACAGGGGGGGAAAGAGACCCAGTACTTC. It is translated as CASSLQGGKETQYF. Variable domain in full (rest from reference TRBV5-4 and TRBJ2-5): ETGVTQSPTHLIKTRGQQVTLRCSSQSGHNTVSWYQQALGQGPQFIFQYYREEENGRGNFPPRFSGLQFPNYSSELNVNALELDDSALYLCASSLQGGKETQYFGPGTRLLVL.

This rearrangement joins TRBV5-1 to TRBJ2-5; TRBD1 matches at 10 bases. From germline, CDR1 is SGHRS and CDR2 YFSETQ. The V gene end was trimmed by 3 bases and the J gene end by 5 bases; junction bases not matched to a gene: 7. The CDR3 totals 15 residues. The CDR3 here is CASSSTGTGAETQYF. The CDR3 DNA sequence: TGCGCCAGCAGCTCAACCGGGACAGGGGCGGAGACCCAGTACTTC.

CDR3 amino acids: CASSSHWSGGETQYF. The CDR3 DNA follows: TGTGCCAGCAGTTCCCATTGGAGCGGGGGTGAGACCCAGTACTTC. The V call is TRBV6-2 or TRBV6-3, the J call TRBJ2-5; 8 nucleotides align to TRBD2. Trimming at V came to 4 bases and at J to 5 bases, leaving 9 bases not matched to a gene. CDR3 length: 15 amino acids. Germline CDR1 is MNHEY and CDR2 is SVGEGT.

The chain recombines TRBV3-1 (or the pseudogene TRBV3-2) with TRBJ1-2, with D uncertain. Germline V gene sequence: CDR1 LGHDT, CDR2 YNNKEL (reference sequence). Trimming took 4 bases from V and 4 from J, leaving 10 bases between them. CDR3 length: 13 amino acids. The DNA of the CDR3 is TGTGCCAGCAGCCCCCGACAATCCTATGGCTACACCTTC. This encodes CASSPRQSYGYTF.

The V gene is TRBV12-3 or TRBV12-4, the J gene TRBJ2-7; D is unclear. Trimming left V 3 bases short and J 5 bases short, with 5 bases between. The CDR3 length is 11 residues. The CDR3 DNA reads TGTGCCAGCAGTTTGAGAAACGAGCAGTACTTC. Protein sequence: CASSLRNEQYF.

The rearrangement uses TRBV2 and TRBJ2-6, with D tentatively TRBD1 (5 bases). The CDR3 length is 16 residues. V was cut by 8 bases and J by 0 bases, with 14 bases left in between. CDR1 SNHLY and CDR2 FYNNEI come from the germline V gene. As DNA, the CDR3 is TGTGCCAGCGGGGCAGGTTCCAGCTCTGGGGCCAACGTCCTGACTTTC. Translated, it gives CASGAGSSSGANVLTF.

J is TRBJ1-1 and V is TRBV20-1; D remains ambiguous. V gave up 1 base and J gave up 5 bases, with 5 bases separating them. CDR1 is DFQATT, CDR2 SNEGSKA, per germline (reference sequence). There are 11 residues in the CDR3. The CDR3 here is CSARGRTEAFF. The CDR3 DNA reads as TGCAGTGCTAGAGGGCGGACTGAAGCTTTCTTT.

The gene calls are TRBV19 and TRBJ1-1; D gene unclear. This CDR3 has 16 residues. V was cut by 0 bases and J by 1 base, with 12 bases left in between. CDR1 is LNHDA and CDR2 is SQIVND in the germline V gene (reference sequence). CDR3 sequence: CASSIDLNSRNTEAFF. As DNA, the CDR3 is TGTGCCAGTAGTATAGATCTAAACAGTAGGAACACTGAAGCTTTCTTT.

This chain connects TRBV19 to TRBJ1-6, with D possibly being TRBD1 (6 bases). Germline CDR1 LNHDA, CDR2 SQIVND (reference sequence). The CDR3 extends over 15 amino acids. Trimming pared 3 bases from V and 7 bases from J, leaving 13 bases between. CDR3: CASSMGQGSNSPLHF. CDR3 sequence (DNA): TGTGCCAGTAGTATGGGTCAGGGGAGCAATTCACCCCTCCACTTT.

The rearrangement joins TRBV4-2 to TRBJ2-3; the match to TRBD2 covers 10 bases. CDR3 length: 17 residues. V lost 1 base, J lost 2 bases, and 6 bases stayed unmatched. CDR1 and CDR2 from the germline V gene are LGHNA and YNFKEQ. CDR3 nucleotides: TGTGCCAGCAGCCAAGGAATAGCGGGGGGTCACACAGATACGCAGTATTTT. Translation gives CASSQGIAGGHTDTQYF.

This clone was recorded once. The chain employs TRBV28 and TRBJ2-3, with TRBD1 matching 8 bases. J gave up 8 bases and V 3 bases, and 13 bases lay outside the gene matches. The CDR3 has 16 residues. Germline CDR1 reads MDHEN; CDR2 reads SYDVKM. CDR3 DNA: TGTGCCAGCAGTTTGTCTGGACAGGGCCTATTGATTACGCAGTATTTT. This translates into CASSLSGQGLLITQYF.

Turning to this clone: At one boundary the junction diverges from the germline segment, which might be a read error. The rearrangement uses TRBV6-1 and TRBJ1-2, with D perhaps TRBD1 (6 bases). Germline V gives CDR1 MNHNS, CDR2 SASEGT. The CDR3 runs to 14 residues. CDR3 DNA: TGTGCCAGCACTGAAAGGGGGATAGGTTATGGCTACACCTTC. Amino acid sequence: CASTERGIGYGYTF.

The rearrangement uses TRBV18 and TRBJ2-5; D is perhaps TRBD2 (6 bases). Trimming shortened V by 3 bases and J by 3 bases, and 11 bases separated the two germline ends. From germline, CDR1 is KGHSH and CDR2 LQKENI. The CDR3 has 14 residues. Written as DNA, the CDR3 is TGTGCCAGCTCACCCTCCGGGAGAGAAGAGACCCAGTACTTC. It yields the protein CASSPSGREETQYF. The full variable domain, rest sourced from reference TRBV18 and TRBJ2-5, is NAGVMQNPRHLVRRRGQEARLRCSPMKGHSHVYWYRQLPEEGLKFMVYLQKENIIDESGMPKERFSAEFPKEGPSILRIQQVVRGDSAAYFCASSPSGREETQYFGPGTRLLVL.

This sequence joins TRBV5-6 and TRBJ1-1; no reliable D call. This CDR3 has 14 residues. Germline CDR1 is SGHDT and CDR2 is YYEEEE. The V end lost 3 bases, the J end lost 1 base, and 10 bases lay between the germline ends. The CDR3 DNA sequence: TGTGCCAGCAGCTCAGGACTGACGAACACTGAAGCTTTCTTT. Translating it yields CASSSGLTNTEAFF.

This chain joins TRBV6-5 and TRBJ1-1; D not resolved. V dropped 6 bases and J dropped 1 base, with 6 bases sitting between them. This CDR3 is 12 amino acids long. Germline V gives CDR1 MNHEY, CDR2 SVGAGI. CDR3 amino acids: CASRDTNTEAFF. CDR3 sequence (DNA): TGTGCCAGCAGAGACACGAACACTGAAGCTTTCTTT.

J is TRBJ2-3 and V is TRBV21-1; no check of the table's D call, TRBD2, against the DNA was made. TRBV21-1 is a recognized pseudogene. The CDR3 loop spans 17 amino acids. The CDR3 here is CASSKLQRGAGTDTQYF. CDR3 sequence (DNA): TGTGCCAGCAGCAAATTACAGCGGGGGGCCGGCACAGATACGCAGTATTTT.

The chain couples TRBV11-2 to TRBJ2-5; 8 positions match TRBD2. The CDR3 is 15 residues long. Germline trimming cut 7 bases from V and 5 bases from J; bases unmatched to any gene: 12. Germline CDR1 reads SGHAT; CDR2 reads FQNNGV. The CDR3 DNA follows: TGTGCCAGCACCTGGGCTAGCGGGCGATCTGAGACCCAGTACTTC. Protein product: CASTWASGRSETQYF. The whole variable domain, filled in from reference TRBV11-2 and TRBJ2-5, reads EAGVAQSPRYKIIEKRQSVAFWCNPISGHATLYWYQQILGQGPKLLIQFQNNGVVDDSQLPKDRFSAERLKGVDSTLKIQPAKLEDSAVYLCASTWASGRSETQYFGPGTRLLVL.

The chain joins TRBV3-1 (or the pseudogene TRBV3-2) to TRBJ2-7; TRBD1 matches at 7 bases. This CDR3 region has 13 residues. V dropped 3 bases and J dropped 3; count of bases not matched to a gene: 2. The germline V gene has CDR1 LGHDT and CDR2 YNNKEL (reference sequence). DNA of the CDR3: TGTGCCAGCAGCCATCGGGACAGCTACGAGCAGTACGTC. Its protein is CASSHRDSYEQYV.

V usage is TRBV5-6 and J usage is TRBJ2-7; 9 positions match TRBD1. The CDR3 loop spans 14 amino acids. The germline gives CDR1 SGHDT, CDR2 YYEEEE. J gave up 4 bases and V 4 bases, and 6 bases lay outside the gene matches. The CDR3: CASSPGQGIYEQYF. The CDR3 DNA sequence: TGTGCCAGCAGCCCGGGACAGGGAATTTACGAGCAGTACTTC.

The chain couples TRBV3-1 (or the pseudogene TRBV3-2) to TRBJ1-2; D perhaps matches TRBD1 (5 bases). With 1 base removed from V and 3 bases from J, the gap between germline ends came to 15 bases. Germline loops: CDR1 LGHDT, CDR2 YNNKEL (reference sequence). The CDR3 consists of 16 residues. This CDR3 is CASSQGPYWGDYGYTF. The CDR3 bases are TGTGCCAGCAGCCAAGGACCTTATTGGGGGGACTATGGCTACACCTTC.

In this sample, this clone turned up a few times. CDR3 DNA sequence: TGTGCCAGCAGTTTACTTCCAGGAGGAGGCTATGGCTACACCTTC. Translated: CASSLLPGGGYGYTF. The chain recombines TRBV28 with TRBJ1-2; D remains unclear. V was pared by 2 bases and J by 4 bases, with 14 bases between. This CDR3 comprises 15 residues. Germline assignment: CDR1 MDHEN and CDR2 SYDVKM.

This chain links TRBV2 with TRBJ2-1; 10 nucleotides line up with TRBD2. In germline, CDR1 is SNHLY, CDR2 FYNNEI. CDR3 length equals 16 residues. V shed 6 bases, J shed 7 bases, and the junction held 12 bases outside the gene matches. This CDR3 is CASSPGSGGVRNEQFF. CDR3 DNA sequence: TGTGCCAGCAGCCCCGGGAGCGGGGGGGTAAGGAATGAGCAGTTCTTC.

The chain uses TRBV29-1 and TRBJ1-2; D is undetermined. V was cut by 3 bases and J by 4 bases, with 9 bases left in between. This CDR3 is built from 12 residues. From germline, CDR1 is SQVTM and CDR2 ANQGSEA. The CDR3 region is CSVEGRSYGYTF. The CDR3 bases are TGCAGCGTTGAGGGCCGGTCCTATGGCTACACCTTC. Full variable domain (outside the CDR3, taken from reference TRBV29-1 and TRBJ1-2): SAVISQKPSRDICQRGTSLTIQCQVDSQVTMMFWYRQQPGQSLTLIATANQGSEATYESGFVIDKFPISRPNLTFSTLTVSNMSPEDSSIYLCSVEGRSYGYTFGSGTRLTVV.